This T cell receptor (beta chain) came from a study of response to subunit inactivated influenza vaccine. TCRdb processed the RT-PCR reads anew with MiXCR; each CDR3 protein has one entry. The sample has hundreds of thousands of distinct CDR3 sequences, 14% seen once. Germline CDR1 is LGHNA and CDR2 is YNFKEQ. The CDR3 has 15 residues. V dropped 2 bases and J dropped 8; count of bases not matched to a gene: 5. This clonotype was recorded a few times. The material was PBMCs from blood, obtained less than 15 days before vaccination. The rearrangement joins TRBV4-2 to TRBJ1-4; 10 bases agree with TRBD1. The receptor was derived from a man aged 45-65 years who received an inactivated influenza vaccine. In nucleotides, the CDR3 is TGTGCCAGCAGCCAACGACAGGGGGCACAGGAAAAACTGTTTTTT. Amino acid sequence: CASSQRQGAQEKLFF.